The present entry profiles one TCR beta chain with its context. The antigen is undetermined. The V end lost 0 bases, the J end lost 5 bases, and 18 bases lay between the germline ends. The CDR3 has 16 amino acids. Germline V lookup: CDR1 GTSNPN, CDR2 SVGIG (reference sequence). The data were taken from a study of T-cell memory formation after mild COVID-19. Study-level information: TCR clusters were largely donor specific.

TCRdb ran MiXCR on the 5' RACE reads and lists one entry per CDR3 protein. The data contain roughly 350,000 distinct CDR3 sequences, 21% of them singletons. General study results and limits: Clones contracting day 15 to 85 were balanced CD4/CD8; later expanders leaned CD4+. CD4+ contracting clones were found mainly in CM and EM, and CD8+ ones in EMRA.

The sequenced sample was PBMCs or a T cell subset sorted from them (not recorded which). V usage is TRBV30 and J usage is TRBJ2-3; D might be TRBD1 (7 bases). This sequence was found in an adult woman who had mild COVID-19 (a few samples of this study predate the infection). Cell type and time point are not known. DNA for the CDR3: TGTGCCTGGAGTGTACTTGGAGGGGGCAGGGGAGATACGCAGTATTTT. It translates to CAWSVLGGGRGDTQYF.